Below, 12 T cell receptor beta chains from the same sample are listed, as sequenced in a study of identical twins. TCRdb re-derived calls from the 5' RACE reads in MiXCR, one entry per CDR3 protein. The sample records 200,000 to 250,000 distinct CDR3 sequences, over 9.5% being singletons. These records were also assigned to another study, of yellow fever vaccine responses in identical twins.

Sequenced: memory (CD45RO+) T cells sorted from blood. The receptor set was obtained from a woman under 30 in good health.

This clonotype was recorded at least ten times. The V gene is TRBV12-3 or TRBV12-4, the J gene TRBJ2-2, with D possibly called TRBD1 or TRBD2 (5 bases each). The length of the CDR3 is 14 residues. Trimming took 6 bases from V and 3 from J, leaving 11 bases between them. CDR3 nucleotide sequence: TGTGCCAGCAGGTCCGGGACGCACACCGGGGAGCTGTTTTTT. The encoded protein is CASRSGTHTGELFF.

This clonotype was observed at least ten times. CDR3 residues: CASSRDRYNEQFF. The DNA of the CDR3 is TGTGCCAGCAGCCGGGACAGATACAATGAGCAGTTCTTC. The chain carries TRBV12-3 or TRBV12-4 and TRBJ2-1, with TRBD1 matching over 7 bases. The CDR3 length is 13 residues. Trimming at V came to 6 bases and at J to 4 bases, leaving 3 bases not matched to a gene.

The chain recombines TRBV4-1 with TRBJ2-7, with 7 bases aligning to TRBD1. The CDR3 is 16 residues long. Trimming removed 3 bases from V and 2 bases from J; junction bases left unmatched: 10. The germline V gene encodes CDR1 MGHRA and CDR2 YSYEKL. CDR3 DNA sequence: TGCGCCAGCAGCCAGGGCGCAGACAGGGCAACCTACGAGCAGTACTTC. Translation: CASSQGADRATYEQYF.

This clonotype has at least ten counts. This sequence joins TRBV20-1 and TRBJ2-7; tentatively, D is TRBD1 (6 bases). Germline V gene lookup returns CDR1 DFQATT and CDR2 SNEGSKA (reference sequence). The CDR3 is made up of 14 amino acids. The V end was cut by 2 bases, the J end by 2 bases, with 13 bases between. This CDR3 is CSARRADRTYEQYF. In nucleotides, the CDR3 is TGCAGTGCTAGACGCGCGGACAGAACCTACGAGCAGTACTTC.

This chain uses TRBV6-5 with TRBJ2-1; 7 bases line up with TRBD2. With 0 bases clipped from V and 1 base from J, the junction kept 6 bases outside the gene matches. CDR1 MNHEY and CDR2 SVGAGI come from the germline V gene. The length of the CDR3 is 17 residues. Here the CDR3 reads CASSYSGSGVSYNEQFF. The CDR3 DNA reads TGTGCCAGCAGTTACTCCGGCAGCGGGGTTTCCTACAATGAGCAGTTCTTC.

This clonotype was counted many times. The rearrangement links TRBV27 to TRBJ2-3; 7 bases are a match to TRBD2. The CDR3 is made up of 16 amino acids. The germline CDR1 and CDR2 sequences are MNHEY and SMNVEV (reference sequence). V lost 0 bases and J lost 0; bases outside the gene matches: 3. The CDR3 region is CASSLSLARSTDTQYF. CDR3 nucleotide sequence: TGTGCCAGCAGTTTATCACTAGCGCGTAGCACAGATACGCAGTATTTT.

The CDR3, as DNA: TGTGCCAGCACCCTGGGACTAGGGATTTACGAGCAGTACTTC. Its protein is CASTLGLGIYEQYF. The rearrangement uses TRBV6-1 and TRBJ2-7; 8 positions match TRBD2. Germline CDR1 MNHNS, CDR2 SASEGT. The length of the CDR3 is 14 residues. The V and J ends lost 7 bases and 4 bases, in that order; junction bases with no gene match: 9.

The CDR3 bases are TGTGCCAGCAGTGAACGGAGGGGGGTGGATAAGGAGCTGTTTTTT. Translation: CASSERRGVDKELFF. This sequence joins TRBV2 and TRBJ2-2; TRBD1 or TRBD2 may be the D gene (6 bases each). CDR1 is SNHLY and CDR2 is FYNNEI in the germline V gene. CDR3 length: 15 residues. V lost 2 bases, J lost 10 bases, and 17 bases lay in between.

The V gene is TRBV7-2, the J gene TRBJ2-7; no clear D gene. The germline V gene encodes CDR1 SGHTA and CDR2 FQGNSA. With 1 base removed from V and 3 bases from J, the gap between germline ends came to 10 bases. This CDR3 spans 14 amino acids. CDR3 protein: CASSLDEPNYEQYF. The CDR3 DNA reads as TGTGCCAGCAGCTTAGACGAACCTAACTACGAGCAGTACTTC.

This clonotype was detected many times. The V call is TRBV5-1, the J call TRBJ2-3, with TRBD2 matching 11 bases. CDR1 SGHRS and CDR2 YFSETQ come from the germline V gene. Losses at the gene ends were 1 base for V and 0 bases for J; bases not matched to a gene: 7. The CDR3 is 18 residues long. The CDR3 sequence is CASSLMLAGGTSTDTQYF. DNA of the CDR3: TGCGCCAGCAGCTTGATGCTAGCGGGGGGAACCAGCACAGATACGCAGTATTTT.

J is TRBJ2-5 and V is TRBV6-5, with D perhaps matching TRBD1 (5 bases). The CDR3 length is 15 residues. Germline values: CDR1 MNHEY, CDR2 SVGAGI. Trimming cost V 2 bases and J 5 bases, with 15 bases left between them. Here the CDR3 reads CASSYIKGVGETQYF. The CDR3 region has the DNA TGTGCCAGCAGTTACATCAAAGGGGTAGGCGAGACCCAGTACTTC.

This chain connects TRBV7-2 to TRBJ2-5; 9 bases align to TRBD1. V shed 5 bases, J shed 6 bases, and the junction held 10 bases outside the gene matches. This CDR3 region has 15 residues. Germline values: CDR1 SGHTA, CDR2 FQGNSA. CDR3 sequence: CASSTQQGARKTQYF. The DNA of the CDR3 is TGTGCCAGCAGCACCCAACAGGGGGCGAGAAAGACCCAGTACTTC.